This TCR beta chain was identified during a study of cytomegalovirus exposure and HLA in healthy donors. PCR primers comprised 60 Vbeta and 13 Jbeta primers. Assay: immunoSEQ multiplex PCR; the TCRdb copy retains only in-frame clones and omits some. The sample records roughly 190,000 clones, about four fifths being singletons. The CDR3 is 13 amino acids. Trimming pared 2 bases from V and 2 bases from J, leaving 8 bases between. The V gene's germline CDR1 is SGHNT and CDR2 YYREEE (reference sequence). This receptor was identified in a man between 25 and 39 years old in good health and CMV-seropositive. Input material: PBMCs. The chain has TRBV5-4 and TRBJ2-7; TRBD2 might be the D (6 bases). CDR3 protein: CASSLGGTYEQYF. The CDR3 coding sequence is TGTGCCAGCAGCTTAGGAGGGACCTACGAGCAGTACTTC.